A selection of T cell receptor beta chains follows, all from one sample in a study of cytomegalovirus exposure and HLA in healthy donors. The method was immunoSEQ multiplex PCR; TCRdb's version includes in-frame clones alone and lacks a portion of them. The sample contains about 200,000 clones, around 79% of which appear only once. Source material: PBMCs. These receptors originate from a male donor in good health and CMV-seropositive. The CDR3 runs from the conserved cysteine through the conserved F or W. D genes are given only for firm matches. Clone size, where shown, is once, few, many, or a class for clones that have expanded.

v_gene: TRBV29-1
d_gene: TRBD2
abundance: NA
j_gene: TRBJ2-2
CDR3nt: TGCAGCGCCGCCCCGACTAGCGGGAAGTGGGCCGGGGAGCTGTTTTTT
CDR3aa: CSAAPTSGKWAGELFF

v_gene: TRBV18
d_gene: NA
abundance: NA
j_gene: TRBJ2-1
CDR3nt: TGTGCCAGCTCTCTACAGGCGTACAATGAGCAGTTCTTC
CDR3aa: CASSLQAYNEQFF

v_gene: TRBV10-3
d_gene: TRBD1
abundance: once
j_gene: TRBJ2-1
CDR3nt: TGTGCCATCAACCCCGACAGGGGCAATGAGCAGTTCTTC
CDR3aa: CAINPDRGNEQFF

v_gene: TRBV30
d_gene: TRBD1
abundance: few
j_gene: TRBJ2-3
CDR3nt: TGTGCCTGGGCTTCCGGGACAGGGGGCCGGGCAGATACGCAGTATTTT
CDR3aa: CAWASGTGGRADTQYF

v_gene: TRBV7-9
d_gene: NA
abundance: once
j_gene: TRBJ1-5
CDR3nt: TGTGCCAGCAGCTTAAACAGTAGCAATCAGCCCCAGCATTTT
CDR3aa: CASSLNSSNQPQHF

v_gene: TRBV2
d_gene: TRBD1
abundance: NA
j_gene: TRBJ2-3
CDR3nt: TGTGCCAGTAAGGCTGGACAGGCGAGCACAGATACGCAGTATTTT
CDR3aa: CASKAGQASTDTQYF

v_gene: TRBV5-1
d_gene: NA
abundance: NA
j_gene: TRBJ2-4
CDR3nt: TGCGCCAGCAGCACATCGACAGAAAACATTCAGTACTTC
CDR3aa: CASSTSTENIQYF

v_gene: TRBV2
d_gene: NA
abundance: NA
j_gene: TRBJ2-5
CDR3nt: TGTGCCAGCACTCAGGGCTTAATGGAGACCCAGTACTTC
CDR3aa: CASTQGLMETQYF

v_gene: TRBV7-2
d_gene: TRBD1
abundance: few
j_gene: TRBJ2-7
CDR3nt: TGTGCCAGCAGCCCCGACAGGGGGGCGATCGAGCAGTACTTC
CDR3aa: CASSPDRGAIEQYF

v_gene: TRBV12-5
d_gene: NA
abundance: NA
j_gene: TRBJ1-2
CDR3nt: TGTGCTAGTGGTTTGTACGAACAGGGTTCCTATGGCTACACCTTC
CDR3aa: CASGLYEQGSYGYTF

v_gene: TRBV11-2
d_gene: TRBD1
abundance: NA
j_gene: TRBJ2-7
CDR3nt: TGTGCCAGCAGCTTAGTGGGGACAGGGGCCTACGAGCAGTACTTC
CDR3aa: CASSLVGTGAYEQYF

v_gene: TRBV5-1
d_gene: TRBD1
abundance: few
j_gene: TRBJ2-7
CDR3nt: TGCGCCAGCAGCTGGGGGACAGGGGGATACGAGCAGTACTTC
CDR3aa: CASSWGTGGYEQYF

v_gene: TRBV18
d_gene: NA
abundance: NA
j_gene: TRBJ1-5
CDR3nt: TGTGCCAGCTCACAGGGGCTCCTCAATCAGCCCCAGCATTTT
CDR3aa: CASSQGLLNQPQHF

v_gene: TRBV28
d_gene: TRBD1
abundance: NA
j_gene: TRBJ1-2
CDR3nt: TGTGCCAGCAGTCCGGGGGACAGCACCTACACCTTC
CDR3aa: CASSPGDSTYTF

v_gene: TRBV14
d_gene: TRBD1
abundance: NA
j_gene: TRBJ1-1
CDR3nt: TGTGCCAGCAGCCTGGGACAGGGGGCTGATGAAGCTTTCTTT
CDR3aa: CASSLGQGADEAFF

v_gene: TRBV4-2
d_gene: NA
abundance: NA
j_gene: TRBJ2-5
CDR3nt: TGTGCCAGCAGCCAAGATCAGGGGCCCTCGGAGACCCAGTACTTC
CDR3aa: CASSQDQGPSETQYF

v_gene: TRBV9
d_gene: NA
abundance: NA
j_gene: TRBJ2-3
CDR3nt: TGTGCCGGCAAGACTAGCACAGATACGCAGTATTTT
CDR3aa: CAGKTSTDTQYF

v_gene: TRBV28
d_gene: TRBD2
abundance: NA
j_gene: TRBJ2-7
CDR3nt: TGTGCCAGCAGCCGTCCGAGCGGGAGAAACCGCCCCTACGAGCAGTACTTC
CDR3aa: CASSRPSGRNRPYEQYF